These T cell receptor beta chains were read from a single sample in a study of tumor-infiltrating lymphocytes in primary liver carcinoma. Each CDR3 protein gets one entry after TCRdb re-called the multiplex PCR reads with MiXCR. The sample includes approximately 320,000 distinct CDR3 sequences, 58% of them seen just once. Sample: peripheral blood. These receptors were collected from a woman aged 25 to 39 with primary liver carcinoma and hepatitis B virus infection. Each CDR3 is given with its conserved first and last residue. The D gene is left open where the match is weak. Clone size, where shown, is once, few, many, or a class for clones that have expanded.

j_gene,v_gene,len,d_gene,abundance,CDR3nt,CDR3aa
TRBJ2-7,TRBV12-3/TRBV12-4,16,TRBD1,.,TGTGCCAGCAGTATCCGCCTAGGACAGGGGGCGCGTGAGCAGTACTTC,CASSIRLGQGAREQYF
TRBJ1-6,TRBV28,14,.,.,TGTGCCAGCAGTTTGTCAGGGAATAATTCACCCCTCCACTTT,CASSLSGNNSPLHF
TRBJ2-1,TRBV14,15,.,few,TGTGCCAGCAGCCCCCGGGGACCGCACTACAATGAGCAGTTCTTC,CASSPRGPHYNEQFF
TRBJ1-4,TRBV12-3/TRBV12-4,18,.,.,TGTGCCAGCAGACGGGGGTCCTGGGGTTTTTCGACTAATGAAAAACTGTTTTTT,CASRRGSWGFSTNEKLFF
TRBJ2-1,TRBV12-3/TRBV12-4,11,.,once,TGTGCCAACAGTTTAGGGAATGAGCAGTTCTTC,CANSLGNEQFF
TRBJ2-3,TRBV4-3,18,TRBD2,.,TGCACCAGCAGCCAGGAAGGACCCCGGGGGGGGAGCACAGATACGCAGTATTTT,CTSSQEGPRGGSTDTQYF
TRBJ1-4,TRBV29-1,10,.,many,TGCAGCGTTGCGGATGAAAAACTGTTTTTT,CSVADEKLFF
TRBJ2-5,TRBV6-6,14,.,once,TGTGCCAGCAGATCGACAGGTCAAGTGGAGACCCAGTACTTC,CASRSTGQVETQYF
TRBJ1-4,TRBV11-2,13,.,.,TGTGCTAGCAGCCCCTGGTTGTATGAAAAACTGTTTTTT,CASSPWLYEKLFF
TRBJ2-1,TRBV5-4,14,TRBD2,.,TGTGCCACCGACGTTTTAGGCGGGAGTAATGAGCAGATCTTC,CATDVLGGSNEQIF
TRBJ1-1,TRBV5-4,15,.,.,TGTGCCAGCAGCCAGCCCGGGAGACTCAACACTGAAGCTTTCTTT,CASSQPGRLNTEAFF
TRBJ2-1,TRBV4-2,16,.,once,TGTGCCAACAGCCAAGAGGGAGACAGGAACTACAATGAGCAGTTCTTC,CANSQEGDRNYNEQFF
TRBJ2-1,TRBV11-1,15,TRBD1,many,TGTGCCAGCAGCCTGGGACAGGGTTACTACAATGAGCAGTTCTTC,CASSLGQGYYNEQFF
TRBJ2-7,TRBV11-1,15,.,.,TGTGCCAGTAGCGTAAATGACGGAACCTCCTACGAGCAGTACTTC,CASSVNDGTSYEQYF
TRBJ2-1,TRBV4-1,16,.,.,TGCGCCAGCAGCCTTCCCTTGGGAAGTTCCTACCATGAGCAGTTCTTC,CASSLPLGSSYHEQFF
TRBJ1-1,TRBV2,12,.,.,TGTATCGCCCTACTTCGACGGTCTGAAGCTTTCTTT,CIALLRRSEAFF
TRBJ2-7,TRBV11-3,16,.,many,TGTGCCAGCAGCTTAGCTGAAGGACGGAGTATCTACGAGCAGTACTTC,CASSLAEGRSIYEQYF
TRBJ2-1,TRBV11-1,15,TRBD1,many,TGTGCCAGCAGCATAGCCGGGACAGGGGCGGTTGAGCAGTTCTTC,CASSIAGTGAVEQFF
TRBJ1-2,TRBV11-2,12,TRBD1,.,TGTGTCAGCAGCTCTACAGGGGACGGCTACACCTTC,CVSSSTGDGYTF
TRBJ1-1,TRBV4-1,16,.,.,TGCGCCAACAGCCAAGAAAGGACAACCCCCTACACTGAAGCTTTCTTT,CANSQERTTPYTEAFF
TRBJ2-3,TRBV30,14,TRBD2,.,TGTGCCTGGGAGCGGGGGCGCCCGACAGATATGCAGTATTTT,CAWERGRPTDMQYF
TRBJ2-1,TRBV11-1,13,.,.,TGTGCCAACAGCTTAGGACGGAACAATGGGCAGTTCTTC,CANSLGRNNGQFF
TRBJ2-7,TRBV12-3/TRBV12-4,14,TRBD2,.,TGTGCCAGCAGTTCCGCCGGGACTAGTTTTTCGCAGTACTTC,CASSSAGTSFSQYF
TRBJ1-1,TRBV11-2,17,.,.,TGTGCCAGCAGCCAGGTCGGGGGCGGGCACATGAACACTGGAGCTCTCTTC,CASSQVGGGHMNTGALF
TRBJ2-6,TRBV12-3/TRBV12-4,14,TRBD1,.,TGTGCCAGCAGTTACAGGGGTAGGACCAACGTCCTGACTTTC,CASSYRGRTNVLTF
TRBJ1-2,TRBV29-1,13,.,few,TGCAGCGTTGAACCCAGGTGGAACTATGGCTACACCTTC,CSVEPRWNYGYTF
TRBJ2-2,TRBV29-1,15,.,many,TGCAGCGTTGAAGTTCCGACAGCGAACACCGGGGAGCTGTTTTTT,CSVEVPTANTGELFF
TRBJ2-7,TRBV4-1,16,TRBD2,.,TGCGCCAGCAGCAGTTGGTACGGGACTAGCGGGTACGAGCAGTACTTC,CASSSWYGTSGYEQYF
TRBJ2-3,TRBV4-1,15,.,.,TGCGCCAGCAGCCGACGCCGAGACTCGCTGGATACGCAGTATTTT,CASSRRRDSLDTQYF